This T cell receptor (beta chain) stems from a study of T cell responses to AZD1222 COVID-19 vaccine. Clones were sequenced by immunoSEQ multiplex PCR, and TCRdb holds only the in-frame ones, with some missing. The data hold about 150,000 clones, with 88% observed a single time. On this clone itself: Its antigen remains unknown.

Germline trimming cut 6 bases from V and 0 bases from J; bases unmatched to any gene: 4. The CDR3 runs to 15 residues. Germline-derived CDR1 and CDR2 are MGHDK and SYGVNS. Study conclusions and caveats: Donors, mostly white British, included more females; clonal diversity was possibly underestimated. Of the AZD1222 recipients, only 5 to 7 were seropositive at baseline.

This chain joins TRBV25-1 and TRBJ1-3, with 8 bases aligning to TRBD1. This clonotype originated in an adult in good health. Specimen: peripheral blood, collected on day 0 of AZD1222 vaccination. CDR3 DNA: TGTGCCAGCAGCGCACAGGGGGACTCTGGAAACACCATATATTTT. This codes for CASSAQGDSGNTIYF.